Listed below are T cell receptor beta chains from one sample, sequenced in a study of T-cell reconstitution after alpha-beta-depleted transplantation in children. TCRdb redid the calling of the PCR reads with MiXCR, one entry per CDR3 protein. The table includes a few hundred thousand distinct CDR3 sequences, 25% to 30% detected once. Material: PBMCs, obtained before TCRalphabeta/CD19-depleted stem cell transplant. The receptor set was obtained from a boy less than two years old with Wiskott-Aldrich syndrome, due to receive a stem cell transplant. CDR3s include the opening cysteine and the closing phenylalanine or tryptophan. The D gene is left open where the match is weak. The size entry is marked missing in some rows and otherwise reads once, few, many or a size class.

j_call: TRBJ2-3
cdr3_length: 15
v_call: TRBV6-4
d_call: TRBD2
clone_size: NA
cdr3_aa: CASSDAAGGQDTQYF
cdr3_nt: TGTGCCAGCAGTGACGCAGCGGGAGGCCAGGATACGCAGTATTTT

j_call: TRBJ2-1
cdr3_length: 12
v_call: TRBV20-1
d_call: NA
clone_size: NA
cdr3_aa: CSARGGMDEQFF
cdr3_nt: TGCAGTGCTAGAGGGGGGATGGATGAGCAGTTCTTC

j_call: TRBJ2-5
cdr3_length: 12
v_call: TRBV6-6
d_call: NA
clone_size: NA
cdr3_aa: CASRGAKETQYF
cdr3_nt: TGTGCCAGCAGAGGGGCCAAGGAGACCCAGTACTTC

j_call: TRBJ1-6
cdr3_length: 17
v_call: TRBV20-1
d_call: NA
clone_size: few
cdr3_aa: CSARDGGGGSYNSPLHF
cdr3_nt: TGCAGTGCTAGAGATGGCGGGGGAGGGTCCTATAATTCACCCCTCCACTTT

j_call: TRBJ1-2
cdr3_length: 17
v_call: TRBV5-1
d_call: TRBD1
clone_size: few
cdr3_aa: CASSLDAPGQGSYGYTF
cdr3_nt: TGCGCCAGCAGCTTGGATGCACCGGGACAGGGAAGCTATGGCTACACCTTC

j_call: TRBJ1-6
cdr3_length: 12
v_call: TRBV7-9
d_call: NA
clone_size: many
cdr3_aa: CASSRQDSPLHF
cdr3_nt: TGTGCCAGCAGCCGACAAGATTCACCCCTCCACTTT

j_call: TRBJ2-2
cdr3_length: 14
v_call: TRBV30
d_call: NA
clone_size: few
cdr3_aa: CAWNSGGPAGELFF
cdr3_nt: TGTGCCTGGAATTCGGGCGGGCCGGCCGGGGAGCTGTTTTTT

j_call: TRBJ2-1
cdr3_length: 17
v_call: TRBV11-2
d_call: NA
clone_size: NA
cdr3_aa: CASSLTPRLQSGNEQFF
cdr3_nt: TGTGCCAGCAGCTTAACCCCTCGGCTGCAGTCGGGCAATGAGCAGTTCTTC

j_call: TRBJ2-7
cdr3_length: 12
v_call: TRBV5-5
d_call: NA
clone_size: NA
cdr3_aa: CASTPSGGEQYF
cdr3_nt: TGTGCCAGCACACCTTCGGGCGGCGAGCAGTACTTC

j_call: TRBJ1-1
cdr3_length: 14
v_call: TRBV5-1
d_call: NA
clone_size: NA
cdr3_aa: CASSRGELETEAFF
cdr3_nt: TGCGCCAGCAGCAGAGGGGAGTTGGAAACTGAAGCTTTCTTT

j_call: TRBJ2-1
cdr3_length: 14
v_call: TRBV25-1
d_call: NA
clone_size: few
cdr3_aa: CASSDPGLLNEQFF
cdr3_nt: TGTGCCAGCAGTGACCCGGGACTCCTCAATGAGCAGTTCTTC

j_call: TRBJ2-3
cdr3_length: 14
v_call: TRBV9
d_call: NA
clone_size: NA
cdr3_aa: CASSVGLWADTQYF
cdr3_nt: TGTGCCAGCAGCGTCGGCTTATGGGCAGATACGCAGTATTTT

j_call: TRBJ2-1
cdr3_length: 14
v_call: TRBV20-1
d_call: TRBD1
clone_size: NA
cdr3_aa: CSAVGDRGYNEQFF
cdr3_nt: TGCAGTGCTGTGGGGGACAGGGGCTACAATGAGCAGTTCTTC

j_call: TRBJ2-7
cdr3_length: 17
v_call: TRBV5-1
d_call: TRBD2
clone_size: NA
cdr3_aa: CASSLRLAGYQVYEQYF
cdr3_nt: TGCGCCAGCAGCTTAAGACTAGCGGGATATCAGGTATACGAGCAGTACTTC

j_call: TRBJ2-5
cdr3_length: 13
v_call: TRBV9
d_call: NA
clone_size: NA
cdr3_aa: CASSVTPSETQYF
cdr3_nt: TGTGCCAGCAGCGTGACGCCTTCGGAGACCCAGTACTTC

j_call: TRBJ2-3
cdr3_length: 14
v_call: TRBV5-1
d_call: NA
clone_size: many
cdr3_aa: CASSLAHSTDTQYF
cdr3_nt: TGCGCCAGCAGCTTGGCGCATAGCACAGATACGCAGTATTTT

j_call: TRBJ2-3
cdr3_length: 13
v_call: TRBV20-1
d_call: NA
clone_size: NA
cdr3_aa: CSVHLSYTDTQYF
cdr3_nt: TGCAGTGTCCATTTATCTTACACAGATACGCAGTATTTT

j_call: TRBJ1-4
cdr3_length: 16
v_call: TRBV20-1
d_call: NA
clone_size: NA
cdr3_aa: CSARDRPGPPNEKLFF
cdr3_nt: TGCAGTGCTAGAGATCGGCCGGGCCCACCTAATGAAAAACTGTTTTTT

j_call: TRBJ1-1
cdr3_length: 15
v_call: TRBV5-4
d_call: NA
clone_size: few
cdr3_aa: CASSLAPGWDTEAFF
cdr3_nt: TGTGCCAGCAGCTTGGCCCCAGGGTGGGACACTGAAGCTTTCTTT

j_call: TRBJ2-3
cdr3_length: 15
v_call: TRBV29-1
d_call: TRBD2
clone_size: NA
cdr3_aa: CSVDGASGPTDTQYF
cdr3_nt: TGCAGCGTTGATGGGGCTAGCGGCCCCACAGATACGCAGTATTTT

j_call: TRBJ1-1
cdr3_length: 17
v_call: TRBV12-3/TRBV12-4
d_call: NA
clone_size: NA
cdr3_aa: CASSLTTAFGGPTEAFF
cdr3_nt: TGTGCCAGCAGTTTAACGACGGCGTTTGGGGGGCCCACTGAAGCTTTCTTT

j_call: TRBJ1-5
cdr3_length: 16
v_call: TRBV12-3/TRBV12-4
d_call: TRBD1
clone_size: NA
cdr3_aa: CASSLGQGGGNQPQHF
cdr3_nt: TGTGCCAGCAGCTTAGGGCAGGGGGGGGGCAATCAGCCCCAGCATTTT

j_call: TRBJ1-5
cdr3_length: 15
v_call: TRBV5-5
d_call: NA
clone_size: NA
cdr3_aa: CASSPSPTGNQPQHF
cdr3_nt: TGTGCCAGCAGCCCAAGCCCAACAGGCAATCAGCCCCAGCATTTT

j_call: TRBJ1-2
cdr3_length: 13
v_call: TRBV7-6
d_call: TRBD1
clone_size: few
cdr3_aa: CASSKQGAAGYTF
cdr3_nt: TGTGCCAGCAGCAAACAGGGGGCGGCTGGCTACACCTTC

j_call: TRBJ1-6
cdr3_length: 15
v_call: TRBV11-2
d_call: TRBD1
clone_size: NA
cdr3_aa: CASRIETGDDSPLHF
cdr3_nt: TGTGCCAGCAGGATCGAGACAGGGGACGATTCACCCCTCCACTTT

j_call: TRBJ2-2
cdr3_length: 17
v_call: TRBV20-1
d_call: TRBD2
clone_size: NA
cdr3_aa: CSATSRLAGGNNGELFF
cdr3_nt: TGCAGTGCAACCTCCAGACTAGCGGGAGGGAACAACGGGGAGCTGTTTTTT

j_call: TRBJ2-1
cdr3_length: 13
v_call: TRBV20-1
d_call: NA
clone_size: NA
cdr3_aa: CSARTSTYNEQFF
cdr3_nt: TGCAGTGCACGTACCAGTACTTACAATGAGCAGTTCTTC

j_call: TRBJ1-1
cdr3_length: 19
v_call: TRBV11-1
d_call: TRBD1
clone_size: NA
cdr3_aa: CASSEKTSGTGGASTEAFF
cdr3_nt: TGTGCCAGCAGCGAAAAAACTTCCGGGACAGGGGGCGCGAGCACTGAAGCTTTCTTT

j_call: TRBJ2-7
cdr3_length: 17
v_call: TRBV18
d_call: TRBD2
clone_size: NA
cdr3_aa: CASSQGMTSGGAYEQYF
cdr3_nt: TGTGCCAGCTCACAAGGGATGACTAGCGGAGGGGCCTACGAGCAGTACTTC

j_call: TRBJ2-1
cdr3_length: 14
v_call: TRBV6-1
d_call: NA
clone_size: NA
cdr3_aa: CASSGPVAYNEQFF
cdr3_nt: TGTGCCAGCAGTGGACCAGTGGCCTACAATGAGCAGTTCTTC

j_call: TRBJ2-1
cdr3_length: 19
v_call: TRBV6-5
d_call: NA
clone_size: NA
cdr3_aa: CASSYSSIFSRSSYNEQFF
cdr3_nt: TGTGCCAGCAGTTACTCGAGTATATTTTCAAGGAGCTCCTACAATGAGCAGTTCTTC

j_call: TRBJ2-5
cdr3_length: 15
v_call: TRBV5-6
d_call: NA
clone_size: few
cdr3_aa: CASSFPGRVQETQYF
cdr3_nt: TGTGCCAGCAGCTTTCCGGGCAGGGTCCAAGAGACCCAGTACTTC

j_call: TRBJ1-2
cdr3_length: 12
v_call: TRBV20-1
d_call: TRBD1
clone_size: few
cdr3_aa: CSARGDRDGYTF
cdr3_nt: TGCAGTGCTAGAGGCGACAGGGATGGCTACACCTTC

j_call: TRBJ2-5
cdr3_length: 14
v_call: TRBV5-1
d_call: NA
clone_size: few
cdr3_aa: CASSFYRSQETQYF
cdr3_nt: TGCGCCAGCAGCTTTTACAGGAGTCAAGAGACCCAGTACTTC

j_call: TRBJ1-3
cdr3_length: 15
v_call: TRBV28
d_call: NA
clone_size: few
cdr3_aa: CASSWAGLPGNTIYF
cdr3_nt: TGTGCCAGCAGTTGGGCAGGGCTTCCTGGAAACACCATATATTTT

j_call: TRBJ1-2
cdr3_length: 9
v_call: TRBV7-8
d_call: NA
clone_size: NA
cdr3_aa: CAIGVPLTF
cdr3_nt: TGTGCCATCGGAGTCCCCCTCACCTTC

j_call: TRBJ2-1
cdr3_length: 14
v_call: TRBV5-1
d_call: NA
clone_size: NA
cdr3_aa: CASSMTREHNEQFF
cdr3_nt: TGCGCCAGCAGTATGACTAGAGAACACAATGAGCAGTTCTTC

j_call: TRBJ2-5
cdr3_length: 16
v_call: TRBV7-6
d_call: NA
clone_size: NA
cdr3_aa: CASSLVSSGLQETQYF
cdr3_nt: TGTGCCAGCAGCTTAGTTTCTAGTGGACTCCAAGAGACCCAGTACTTC

j_call: TRBJ2-1
cdr3_length: 13
v_call: TRBV6-6
d_call: NA
clone_size: NA
cdr3_aa: CASTKSSYNEQFF
cdr3_nt: TGTGCCAGCACAAAAAGCTCCTACAATGAGCAGTTCTTC

j_call: TRBJ2-7
cdr3_length: 14
v_call: TRBV5-1
d_call: TRBD2
clone_size: NA
cdr3_aa: CASRRESGNGEQYF
cdr3_nt: TGCGCCAGCAGGCGGGAGTCGGGAAACGGGGAGCAGTACTTC

j_call: TRBJ2-1
cdr3_length: 14
v_call: TRBV6-1
d_call: NA
clone_size: few
cdr3_aa: CASRLGRVVNEQFF
cdr3_nt: TGTGCCAGCAGGCTGGGACGGGTCGTCAATGAGCAGTTCTTC

j_call: TRBJ1-5
cdr3_length: 16
v_call: TRBV28
d_call: NA
clone_size: few
cdr3_aa: CASSRTDRGYAQPQHF
cdr3_nt: TGTGCCAGCAGTAGGACAGATCGGGGATACGCTCAGCCCCAGCATTTT

j_call: TRBJ2-7
cdr3_length: 13
v_call: TRBV20-1
d_call: NA
clone_size: NA
cdr3_aa: CSALTDSAYEQYF
cdr3_nt: TGCAGTGCTCTAACGGATAGCGCCTACGAGCAGTACTTC

j_call: TRBJ1-3
cdr3_length: 16
v_call: TRBV6-1
d_call: NA
clone_size: NA
cdr3_aa: CASSPVTANSGNTIYF
cdr3_nt: TGTGCCAGCAGTCCCGTCACGGCCAACTCTGGAAACACCATATATTTT

j_call: TRBJ2-6
cdr3_length: 14
v_call: TRBV7-9
d_call: NA
clone_size: few
cdr3_aa: CASSKDSGANVLTF
cdr3_nt: TGTGCCAGCAGCAAGGACTCTGGGGCCAACGTCCTGACTTTC

j_call: TRBJ2-7
cdr3_length: 15
v_call: TRBV11-2
d_call: NA
clone_size: NA
cdr3_aa: CASSRPGSGSYEQYF
cdr3_nt: TGTGCCAGCAGCCGACCAGGAAGCGGCTCCTACGAGCAGTACTTC

j_call: TRBJ1-1
cdr3_length: 13
v_call: TRBV18
d_call: NA
clone_size: many
cdr3_aa: CASSPTVNTEAFF
cdr3_nt: TGTGCCAGCTCACCAACAGTAAACACTGAAGCTTTCTTT

j_call: TRBJ2-4
cdr3_length: 14
v_call: TRBV20-1
d_call: TRBD1
clone_size: few
cdr3_aa: CSATSTGGLDIQYF
cdr3_nt: TGCAGTGCTACATCGACAGGGGGCTTGGACATTCAGTACTTC

j_call: TRBJ2-1
cdr3_length: 13
v_call: TRBV4-2
d_call: NA
clone_size: few
cdr3_aa: CASSQIRASEQFF
cdr3_nt: TGTGCCAGCAGCCAAATTCGGGCAAGTGAGCAGTTCTTC

j_call: TRBJ1-6
cdr3_length: 16
v_call: TRBV5-5
d_call: NA
clone_size: few
cdr3_aa: CASSLMPGVGNSPLHF
cdr3_nt: TGTGCCAGCAGCTTGATGCCAGGGGTGGGGAATTCACCCCTCCACTTT

j_call: TRBJ2-1
cdr3_length: 15
v_call: TRBV7-6
d_call: TRBD1
clone_size: few
cdr3_aa: CASSPRDRVVNEQFF
cdr3_nt: TGTGCCAGCAGCCCCCGGGACAGGGTTGTGAATGAGCAGTTCTTC

j_call: TRBJ2-7
cdr3_length: 14
v_call: TRBV5-1
d_call: NA
clone_size: few
cdr3_aa: CASSLDVNSYEQYF
cdr3_nt: TGCGCCAGCAGCTTGGACGTCAACTCCTACGAGCAGTACTTC

j_call: TRBJ2-3
cdr3_length: 15
v_call: TRBV29-1
d_call: TRBD2
clone_size: few
cdr3_aa: CSVGVRLAGADTQYF
cdr3_nt: TGCAGCGTTGGTGTCCGACTAGCGGGAGCAGATACGCAGTATTTT

j_call: TRBJ2-5
cdr3_length: 12
v_call: TRBV5-1
d_call: NA
clone_size: few
cdr3_aa: CARGGRQETQYF
cdr3_nt: TGCGCCAGAGGGGGTCGCCAAGAGACCCAGTACTTC